The text below deals with one T cell receptor beta chain. Its target is not known. The sample originates from a study of T cell responses to AZD1222 COVID-19 vaccine. Turning to the study itself: Second-dose timings of about 4 or about 12 weeks were pooled.

The CDR3 has 16 residues. With 1 base removed from V and 3 bases from J, the gap between germline ends came to 16 bases. Germline V gene lookup returns CDR1 SGHVS and CDR2 FQNEAQ. Profiled with immunoSEQ multiplex PCR; TCRdb holds only in-frame clones, not every one. The repertoire holds about 110,000 clones, with nearly 90% as singletons. Findings and caveats of the study: The number of AZD1222 recipients seropositive at baseline was only five to seven.

The source was peripheral blood, collected on day 0 of AZD1222 vaccination. This sequence originates from an adult in good health. The V call is TRBV7-8, the J call TRBJ2-7, with D perhaps TRBD1 or TRBD2 (5 bases each). The CDR3 sequence is CASSLVLDPGSYEQYF. In nucleotides, the CDR3 is TGTGCCAGCAGCTTAGTGCTCGACCCAGGGAGCTACGAGCAGTACTTC.